This T cell receptor beta chain came from a study of prognosis after radiotherapy for stage I lung cancer (dated by TCRdb to the early 2020s). Concerning the study at large: Between early 2018 and 2019, approximately 20 stage I NSCLC patients were enrolled in Nanjing, China. Ages in the cohort of over ten men and 6 women ranged from 53 to 84 years, with a median of 74. Using image-guided IMRT or VMAT, SBRT was delivered in 3 to 5 fractions at a biologically effective dose of at least 100 Gy. Concurrent therapy was not administered to any patient alongside SBRT. Distant metastases were developed by four of the 19 patients after SBRT, at a median of roughly 7 months, whereas no significant progression was observed in the other 15 patients. Tumor histology was squamous cell carcinoma in seven patients and adenocarcinoma in about a dozen. The study took one blood sample before SBRT and one after SBRT from each of 19 patients and sequenced all 38 samples. There were 13 to 15 patients with newly diagnosed primary stage I lung tumors and several patients with oligometastatic NSCLC after surgical resection of the primary tumor. Peripheral blood TCR beta repertoires were profiled in stage I NSCLC patients before and after stereotactic body radiotherapy, and the repertoires were related to distant failure. Every patient was deemed medically inoperable, roughly twelve because of comorbidities and roughly 7 because they refused surgery.

Based on the germline V gene, the CDR1 and CDR2 sequences are LGHNA and YNFKEQ. V is cut by 3 bases and J by 5 bases, and the space between the germline ends is 13 bases. Including cysteine and phenylalanine, the CDR3 has 14 amino acids. Only the CDR3 DNA is retained, 42 bases long and in frame from the first base. All patients had node-negative disease on CT and PET/CT, and none had a history of other malignancies or had previously received chemotherapy or radiotherapy. At each of the two time points, 6 to 7 milliliters of peripheral venous blood were collected into EDTA tubes. PBMCs were isolated by Ficoll-Paque Plus density-gradient centrifugation. Right after collection, samples were kept at -80 degrees C until analysis. Two rounds of multiplex PCR were performed to amplify the TCR beta CDR3 region from genomic DNA. In the first PCR round, primers specific to each TRBV and TRBJ gene were used, and the primer sequences were filed in Chinese patent CN105087789A. Universal primers were used in the second round of PCR. The Roche High Pure PCR Template Preparation Kit was used to extract genomic DNA from frozen PBMCs. Libraries were sequenced paired-end with 151 bp reads on an Illumina HiSeq 3000. As for the authors' bioinformatics: CutAdapt was used to remove raw reads lacking the multiplex PCR primer sequences. Using PEAR, the high-quality paired reads were merged into contigs. By alignment to reference sequences, MiXCR assigned TRB V, D and J gene segments to each contig. CDR3 sequences were clustered by base quality and sequence similarity to remove sequencing errors. Shannon entropy normalized by the natural log of productive TCR sequence number was used as the measure of diversity. Clonality was defined as one minus Shannon entropy divided by the natural log of the number of unique clonotypes. Using the Youden index from ROC curves, the researchers picked the repertoire-metric cut-offs for progression-free survival, and all analyses were carried out in R 3.5.3. The public reads were reanalyzed by TCRdb: fastp trimming at Q25, MiXCR alignment, in-frame beta chains only. Every distinct CDR3 protein forms one entry, paired with its most common genes and DNA. The V and J calls and clone size are TCRdb's, not the authors'. This sample has some 34,000 distinct CDR3 sequences in its table, and under 40% of those were observed once. The ten largest clones capture roughly 15% of the sample.

The table lists this clonotype with many counts. Its recognized antigen is unknown. No base quality values were provided; no much bigger clone lies one nucleotide off. Broad study findings and their caveats: Unique TCR clone counts fell after SBRT (median about 10,000 before versus 6,000 to 8,000 after; Wilcoxon paired P=0.011). No adjustment for multiple comparisons was applied to any of the reported P values. Post-SBRT Shannon entropy and its change from baseline were lower in patients who developed distant metastases; baseline Shannon entropy was not associated with metastases. No determination of tumor specificity was made for expanded TCR clones. TRBV and TRBJ usage frequencies reportedly varied with metastasis status, involving two V genes at baseline and roughly 9 V and two J genes after SBRT. The small cohort and short follow-up limited the study, so independent validation of the findings is needed.

The sequence is built from TRBV4-2 and TRBJ2-5; the D gene is perhaps TRBD2, from 5 matching bases. The source was PBMCs, collected before or after stereotactic body radiation therapy (not recorded which). This sequence was found in a donor aged 50 or older with non-small cell lung cancer. The CDR3: CASSHPGPGETQYF. The nucleotide sequence is given as TGTGCCAGCAGCCACCCTGGGCCGGGGGAGACCCAGTACTTC.